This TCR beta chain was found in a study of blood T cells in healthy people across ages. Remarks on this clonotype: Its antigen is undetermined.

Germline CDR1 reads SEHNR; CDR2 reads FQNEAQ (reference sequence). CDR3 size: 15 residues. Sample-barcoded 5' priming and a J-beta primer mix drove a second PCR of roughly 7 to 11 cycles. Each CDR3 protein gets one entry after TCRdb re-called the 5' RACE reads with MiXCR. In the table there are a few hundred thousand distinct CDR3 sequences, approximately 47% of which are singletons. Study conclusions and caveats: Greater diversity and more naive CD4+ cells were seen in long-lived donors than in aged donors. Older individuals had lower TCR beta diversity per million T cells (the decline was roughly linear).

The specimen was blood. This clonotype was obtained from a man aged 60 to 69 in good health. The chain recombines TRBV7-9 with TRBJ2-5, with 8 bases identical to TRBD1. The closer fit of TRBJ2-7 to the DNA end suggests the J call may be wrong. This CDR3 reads CASSATGGSNYEQYF. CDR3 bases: TGTGCCAGCAGCGCCACAGGGGGTAGTAACTACGAGCAGTACTTC.